The 8 T cell receptor beta chains below all came from one sample that was sequenced in a study of radiotherapy plus CTLA-4 blockade in lung cancer. Some clones are missing from TCRdb's copy, which holds only in-frame ones; the method was immunoSEQ multiplex PCR. In the table there are under 65,000 clones, approximately 80% of which are singletons. The material sequenced was peripheral blood, taken from a patient treated with radiotherapy plus ipilimumab. The receptor source for this set is a human donor with non-small cell lung cancer whose response to radiotherapy plus ipilimumab could not be evaluated.

The sample holds a few counts of this clone. This chain uses TRBV9 with TRBJ2-1; 8 bases map to TRBD2. Germline V gives CDR1 SGDLS, CDR2 YYNGEE. After removal of 4 bases from V and 5 bases from J, the junction contained 14 bases not matched to a gene. The CDR3 length is 17 residues. CDR3: CASSSTVERGMNNEQFF. CDR3 nucleotides: TGTGCCAGCAGCTCTACCGTGGAGCGGGGGATGAACAATGAGCAGTTCTTC.

The chain carries TRBV6-1 and TRBJ2-1; 7 nucleotides agree with TRBD2. After removal of 7 bases from V and 0 bases from J, the junction contained 6 bases not matched to a gene. CDR1 is MNHNS and CDR2 is SASEGT in the germline V gene. The CDR3 has 15 residues. The CDR3, as DNA: TGTGCCAGCACCTTGCGGGGGAACTCCTACAATGAGCAGTTCTTC. It translates to CASTLRGNSYNEQFF.

This clone was found once. The rearrangement links TRBV7-9 to TRBJ2-1; no definite D call. Between the trimmed V and J ends, which lost 1 base and 4 bases, there was a span of 11 bases. The CDR3 contains 15 residues. CDR1 is SEHNR and CDR2 is FQNEAQ in the germline V gene (reference sequence). The CDR3 here is CASSLVMSSYNEQFF. The DNA of the CDR3 is TGTGCCAGCAGCTTAGTTATGTCCAGTTACAATGAGCAGTTCTTC.

The genes are TRBV5-1 and TRBJ2-5, with TRBD2 as a possible D gene (6 bases). The CDR3 consists of 14 residues. CDR1 is SGHRS, CDR2 YFSETQ, per germline. With 3 bases removed from V and 5 bases from J, the gap between germline ends came to 14 bases. The CDR3 sequence: CASSSQRAQETQYF. Written as DNA, the CDR3 is TGCGCCAGCAGCTCCCAGCGGGCCCAGGAGACCCAGTACTTC. Full variable domain (rest looked up from reference TRBV5-1 and TRBJ2-5): KAGVTQTPRYLIKTRGQQVTLSCSPISGHRSVSWYQQTPGQGLQFLFEYFSETQRNKGNFPGRFSGRQFSNSRSEMNVSTLELGDSALYLCASSSQRAQETQYFGPGTRLLVL.

V usage is TRBV9 and J usage is TRBJ2-7; TRBD1 might be the D (7 bases). The CDR3 covers 14 residues. V lost 3 bases and J lost 4, with 14 bases in between. Germline CDR1 and CDR2: SGDLS and YYNGEE. CDR3 nucleotides: TGTGCCAGCAGCGAAACAGGGGCGGGGTACGAGCAGTACTTC. Translated: CASSETGAGYEQYF.

V is TRBV4-1 and J is TRBJ1-4, with D possibly matching TRBD1 (5 bases). This CDR3 spans 15 amino acids. With 0 bases removed from V and 6 bases from J, the gap between germline ends came to 11 bases. Germline loops: CDR1 MGHRA, CDR2 YSYEKL. CDR3 amino acids: CASSQEGTGDEKLFF. In DNA, the CDR3 is TGCGCCAGCAGCCAAGAAGGGACTGGGGATGAAAAACTGTTTTTT.

The V gene is TRBV5-4, the J gene TRBJ2-7; 7 bases map to TRBD1. Germline V gives CDR1 SGHNT, CDR2 YYREEE (reference sequence). The CDR3 runs 14 residues. Trimming at V came to 4 bases and at J to 4 bases, leaving 8 bases not matched to a gene. The CDR3 coding sequence is TGTGCCAGCAGCCCCCGGACAGGCCTGTACGAGCAGTACTTC. Translating it yields CASSPRTGLYEQYF.

The chain is built from TRBV28 and TRBJ2-7, with TRBD2 as a possible D gene (6 bases). Trimming left V 5 bases short and J 5 bases short, with 16 bases between. This CDR3 region has 14 residues. Germline lookup yields CDR1 MDHEN and CDR2 SYDVKM. In DNA, the CDR3 is TGTGCCAGCAGTACCCCCGGACTATACAACGAGCAGTACTTC. Its protein is CASSTPGLYNEQYF.